Shown below are 30 T cell receptor beta chains from a single sample sequenced in a study of T cells after yellow fever vaccination. TCRdb re-called the 5' RACE reads through MiXCR, storing one row per CDR3 protein. The profile shows some 300,000 distinct CDR3 sequences, approximately 10% of them singletons. Sequenced material: CD4+ T cells sorted from PBMCs, taken 5 days after the yellow fever booster vaccination. The receptors derive from a man aged 18-30 years who received the YFV17D yellow fever vaccine.

The chain links TRBV9 to TRBJ2-5; D is ambiguous. V lost 0 bases and J lost 1, with 13 bases in between. Germline CDR1 and CDR2: SGDLS and YYNGEE. There are 16 residues in the CDR3. The CDR3, as DNA: TGTGCCAGCAGCGTAGGTTTCAGCCACTTCCAAGAGACCCAGTACTTC. It is translated as CASSVGFSHFQETQYF.

This clonotype has more than one count but fewer than ten. The chain is built from TRBV7-2 and TRBJ1-1, with 10 bases lining up with TRBD1. Germline values: CDR1 SGHTA, CDR2 FQGNSA. The CDR3 has 12 amino acids. Trimming cost V 5 bases and J 11 bases; bases outside gene matches: 5. The CDR3 region has the DNA TGTGCCAGCAGCCCAGACAGGGGGCTGGCTTTCTTT. This sequence encodes CASSPDRGLAFF.

The V and J genes are TRBV20-1 and TRBJ2-1; no clear D gene. CDR3 length equals 13 residues. CDR1 and CDR2 from the germline V gene are DFQATT and SNEGSKA (reference sequence). V gave up 2 bases and J gave up 2 bases, with 7 bases separating them. The DNA for the CDR3 is TGCAGTGCTAGAATAGTGGCCTACAATGAGCAGTTCTTC. It yields the protein CSARIVAYNEQFF.

This clonotype appeared a few times. This chain connects TRBV5-1 to TRBJ2-2, with TRBD1 matching over 8 bases. The J segment lost 5 bases and the V segment lost 4 bases, leaving 4 bases of the junction unmatched. CDR1 is SGHRS and CDR2 is YFSETQ in the germline V gene. CDR3 length: 14 residues. The CDR3 DNA follows: TGCGCCAGCAGCATCTGGACAGGGACCGGGGAGCTGTTTTTT. The encoded protein is CASSIWTGTGELFF.

This clonotype turned up a few times. The chain is built from TRBV9 and TRBJ2-7; the D call may be TRBD1 or TRBD2 (5 bases each). The V and J ends lost 6 bases and 5 bases respectively, with 18 bases between them. Germline CDR1 is SGDLS and CDR2 is YYNGEE. The CDR3 consists of 14 residues. The CDR3 protein is CASTRTGTADEQYF. DNA for the CDR3: TGTGCCAGCACGCGAACGGGGACCGCGGACGAGCAGTACTTC. The full variable domain, in which reference TRBV9 and TRBJ2-7 provide the parts outside the CDR3, is DSGVTQTPKHLITATGQRVTLRCSPRSGDLSVYWYQQSLDQGLQFLIQYYNGEERAKGNILERFSAQQFPDLHSELNLSSLELGDSALYFCASTRTGTADEQYFGPGTRLTVT.

The chain couples TRBV30 to TRBJ2-5; maybe TRBD1 (6 bases). The germline V and J ends were trimmed by 0 bases and 6 bases, with 14 bases remaining between them. This CDR3 spans 14 amino acids. Looked up from germline, CDR1 is GTSNPN and CDR2 is SVGIG (reference sequence). For the CDR3, the DNA is TGTGCCTGGAGTGTAGGGGGAATGGCAAAGACCCAGTACTTC. Translated: CAWSVGGMAKTQYF.

This clonotype was picked up a small number of times. The CDR3 bases are TGTGCCAGTAGGGTCCTAGGCATTTCCACAGATACGCAGTATTTT. Translating gives CASRVLGISTDTQYF. V and J are TRBV19 and TRBJ2-3; no reliable D call. The CDR3 is 15 residues long. Germline CDR1 is LNHDA and CDR2 is SQIVND (reference sequence). V was trimmed by 6 bases and J by 2 bases, leaving 15 bases between them.

This clonotype occurred many times. The gene calls are TRBV4-1 and TRBJ2-1; D perhaps matches TRBD2 (6 bases). The ends were cut back, 3 bases at V and 2 bases at J, with 14 bases in the middle. There are 16 residues in the CDR3. The germline V gene has CDR1 MGHRA and CDR2 YSYEKL. The CDR3 bases are TGCGCCAGCAGCCACCCGGTGGTAGCGGCCTACAATGAGCAGTTCTTC. It encodes CASSHPVVAAYNEQFF.

This clonotype was picked up a small number of times. The chain joins TRBV28 to TRBJ2-5, with TRBD1 matching over 8 bases. Germline values: CDR1 MDHEN, CDR2 SYDVKM. This CDR3 is built from 14 residues. J gave up 5 bases and V 10 bases, and 12 bases lay outside the gene matches. CDR3 protein: CATQGAPIVETQYF. In DNA form, the CDR3 reads TGTGCCACTCAGGGGGCCCCCATAGTTGAGACCCAGTACTTC.

There are a few counts of this clonotype. CDR3 region: CASSLFTGGNTEAFF. The CDR3, as DNA: TGTGCCAGCAGTTTATTCACTGGGGGGAACACTGAAGCTTTCTTT. The chain uses TRBV27 and TRBJ1-1; TRBD1 is a possible D gene (5 bases). The CDR3 sequence is 15 residues long. Germline lookup yields CDR1 MNHEY and CDR2 SMNVEV (reference sequence). V gave up 1 base and J gave up 1 base, with 10 bases separating them.

This clonotype was detected many times. CDR3 amino acids: CASSSAYRTARRTEAFF. The CDR3 bases are TGTGCCAGCAGTTCAGCTTATCGGACAGCTCGGAGGACTGAAGCTTTCTTT. J is TRBJ1-1 and V is TRBV6-2 or TRBV6-3; a possible D gene is TRBD1 (6 bases). The germline V gene encodes CDR1 MNHEY and CDR2 SVGEGT. The CDR3 spans 17 residues. Trimming removed 4 bases at V and 5 bases at J, with 23 bases between.

This clonotype turned up a few times. The chain joins TRBV28 to TRBJ2-2; D gene unclear. V lost 6 bases and J 0 bases, leaving 5 bases between the germline ends. The germline CDR1 and CDR2 sequences are MDHEN and SYDVKM. The CDR3 is 13 amino acids. The CDR3 coding sequence is TGTGCCAGCAGAAGCCCGAACACCGGGGAGCTGTTTTTT. Translation: CASRSPNTGELFF.

This clonotype has a handful of counts. The chain recombines TRBV7-3 with TRBJ2-5; D might be TRBD1 (6 bases). The germline CDR1 and CDR2 sequences are SGHTA and FQGTGA. The CDR3 contains 15 residues. V was clipped by 3 bases and J by 1 base, with 12 bases between them. The CDR3 DNA follows: TGTGCCAGCAGCTTTGGGGTGGGGGCCCAAGAGACCCAGTACTTC. Amino acids: CASSFGVGAQETQYF.

This clonotype was observed at least ten times. This chain joins TRBV6-5 and TRBJ2-3; D call uncertain. Germline loops: CDR1 MNHEY, CDR2 SVGAGI. The CDR3 contains 13 residues. V was cut by 6 bases and J by 2 bases, with 9 bases left in between. The CDR3 protein is CASRQRNTDTQYF. The CDR3, as DNA: TGTGCCAGCAGACAAAGGAACACAGATACGCAGTATTTT.

In DNA form, the CDR3 reads TGCGCCAGCAGCTTGGGGGTAGCCAACACCGGGGAGCTGTTTTTT. It specifies CASSLGVANTGELFF. The chain has TRBV5-1 and TRBJ2-2; no reliable D call. Germline V gene data show CDR1 as SGHRS and CDR2 as YFSETQ. This CDR3 comprises 15 residues. The ends were cut back, 0 bases at V and 2 bases at J, with 8 bases in the middle.

This chain joins TRBV9 and TRBJ2-3; D is unclear. The CDR3 is made up of 14 amino acids. Per germline, CDR1 SGDLS and CDR2 YYNGEE. The ends were cut back, 1 base at V and 6 bases at J, with 12 bases in the middle. In DNA, the CDR3 is TGTGCCAGCAGCGTACGGTATGGATTCGATACGCAGTATTTT. This gives the protein CASSVRYGFDTQYF.

This clonotype came up a few times. This chain connects TRBV19 to TRBJ2-7; possibly TRBD1 or TRBD2 for D (5 bases each). Germline V gives CDR1 LNHDA, CDR2 SQIVND (reference sequence). CDR3 length: 13 residues. Trimming took 5 bases from V and 4 from J, leaving 12 bases between them. As DNA, the CDR3 is TGTGCCAGTAGTCTCCAATGGGGGTACGAGCAGTACTTC. Translation: CASSLQWGYEQYF.

This chain uses TRBV5-1 with TRBJ2-6; D remains unclear. Germline values: CDR1 SGHRS, CDR2 YFSETQ. This CDR3 has 10 amino acids. V dropped 4 bases and J dropped 9 bases, with 2 bases sitting between them. The CDR3 region is CASSLNVLTF. DNA of the CDR3: TGCGCCAGCAGCCTCAACGTCCTGACTTTC.

This clonotype was seen a few times. The chain joins TRBV12-3 or TRBV12-4 to TRBJ2-5, with 7 bases lining up with TRBD1. The CDR3 consists of 14 residues. Germline trimming cut 8 bases from V and 4 bases from J; bases unmatched to any gene: 10. In nucleotides, the CDR3 is TGTGCCAGCGGTCCTAGGACAGGCGGAGAGACCCAGTACTTC. Translated: CASGPRTGGETQYF.

This clonotype was detected ten times or more. This chain links TRBV11-2 with TRBJ2-3; the D is unclear. This CDR3 is built from 16 residues. Per the germline V gene, CDR1 is SGHAT and CDR2 is FQNNGV. Trimming shortened V by 0 bases and J by 1 base, and 11 bases separated the two germline ends. CDR3: CASSLDLAGGTDTQYF. The CDR3 nucleotides are TGTGCCAGCAGCTTAGATCTCGCTGGAGGCACAGATACGCAGTATTTT.

This clonotype was seen a handful of times. The gene calls are TRBV18 and TRBJ2-7; D not certain. In germline, CDR1 is KGHSH, CDR2 LQKENI. There are 12 residues in the CDR3. Trimming removed 4 bases at V and 2 bases at J, with 6 bases between. The CDR3 coding sequence is TGTGCCAGCTCACATGGAGCCTACGAGCAGTACTTC. Protein sequence: CASSHGAYEQYF.

This clonotype turned up a few times. The CDR3 is CASRQTRGAFF. The CDR3 DNA reads TGTGCCAGTCGTCAGACCAGGGGAGCTTTCTTT. The chain is built from TRBV19 and TRBJ1-1, with D perhaps matching TRBD1 (6 bases). V lost 8 bases and J lost 10, with 14 bases in between. Germline V gives CDR1 LNHDA, CDR2 SQIVND (reference sequence). The CDR3 contains 11 residues. Looking up the rest from reference TRBV19 and TRBJ1-1 gives the full variable domain: DGGITQSPKYLFRKEGQNVTLSCEQNLNHDAMYWYRQDPGQGLRLIYYSQIVNDFQKGDIAEGYSVSREKKESFPLTVTSAQKNPTAFYLCASRQTRGAFFGQGTRLTVV.

The chain carries TRBV6-5 and TRBJ1-4; no clear D. V was trimmed by 4 bases and J by 2 bases, leaving 2 bases between them. The CDR3 consists of 12 residues. The germline CDR1 and CDR2 sequences are MNHEY and SVGAGI. CDR3 residues: CASSLTNEKLFF. The DNA of the CDR3 is TGTGCCAGCAGTTTGACTAATGAAAAACTGTTTTTT.

The CDR3 DNA sequence: TGTGCCAGCAATAAGGACTGGCAGGAGGGTGAAGCTTTCTTT. This translates into CASNKDWQEGEAFF. The gene calls are TRBV6-2 or TRBV6-3 and TRBJ1-1; D is uncertain. The germline gives CDR1 MNHEY, CDR2 SVGEGT. V was shortened by 7 bases and J by 7 bases, with 19 bases between the two germline ends. The CDR3 is made up of 14 amino acids.

This clonotype was counted between two and nine times. V gene TRBV6-6 combines with J gene TRBJ2-7; D is uncertain. The CDR3 totals 13 residues. Between the trimmed V and J ends, which lost 1 base and 2 bases, there was a span of 6 bases. Germline V lookup: CDR1 MNHNY, CDR2 SVGAGI (reference sequence). This CDR3 is CASSYYRTYEQYF. DNA for the CDR3: TGTGCCAGCAGTTACTACAGAACCTACGAGCAGTACTTC.

V is TRBV11-2 and J is TRBJ2-5, with 7 nucleotides matching TRBD1. V was pared by 4 bases and J by 5 bases, with 7 bases of the junction left unmatched. Germline V CDR1 and CDR2: SGHAT, FQNNGV. The CDR3 extends over 14 amino acids. The CDR3 sequence: CASSYNRGQETQYF. CDR3 sequence (DNA): TGTGCCAGCAGCTATAATAGGGGGCAGGAGACCCAGTACTTC.

This chain uses TRBV7-3 with TRBJ2-1; D remains unclear. Germline V lookup: CDR1 SGHTA, CDR2 FQGTGA. Trimming removed 4 bases at V and 5 bases at J, with 9 bases between. CDR3 length: 13 residues. The CDR3 reads CASSSRLDNEQFF. DNA of the CDR3: TGTGCCAGCAGCTCCCGACTGGACAATGAGCAGTTCTTC.

This chain links TRBV7-2 with TRBJ1-1; 9 bases align to TRBD1. J lost 8 bases, V lost 5 bases, and 9 bases had no gene match. CDR3 length: 14 amino acids. Germline loops: CDR1 SGHTA, CDR2 FQGNSA. In nucleotides, the CDR3 is TGTGCCAGCAGCCCCCCGGGACAGGGCCTAGAAGCTTTCTTT. Encoded protein: CASSPPGQGLEAFF.

This clonotype was detected only a few times. The CDR3 DNA is TGCGCCAGCAGCGAACAGGGGGCGATAGATACGCAGTATTTT. Its protein product is CASSEQGAIDTQYF. The J gene is TRBJ2-3, the V gene TRBV5-1; TRBD1 agrees at 9 bases. V shed 4 bases, J shed 5 bases, and the junction held 5 bases outside the gene matches. Germline V gives CDR1 SGHRS, CDR2 YFSETQ. The CDR3 is made up of 14 amino acids. The variable domain in full, with the rest retrieved from reference TRBV5-1 and TRBJ2-3, is KAGVTQTPRYLIKTRGQQVTLSCSPISGHRSVSWYQQTPGQGLQFLFEYFSETQRNKGNFPGRFSGRQFSNSRSEMNVSTLELGDSALYLCASSEQGAIDTQYFGPGTRLTVL.

This chain links TRBV9 with TRBJ2-3; the match to TRBD2 covers 10 bases. The V and J ends lost 0 bases and 8 bases, in that order; junction bases with no gene match: 6. The CDR3 runs to 15 residues. Germline CDR1 reads SGDLS; CDR2 reads YYNGEE. The CDR3 coding sequence is TGTGCCAGCAGCGTAGAACCTAGCGGGGGTGGTACGCAGTATTTT. Translation gives CASSVEPSGGGTQYF. Using reference TRBV9 and TRBJ2-3 for the parts outside the CDR3, the full variable domain is DSGVTQTPKHLITATGQRVTLRCSPRSGDLSVYWYQQSLDQGLQFLIQYYNGEERAKGNILERFSAQQFPDLHSELNLSSLELGDSALYFCASSVEPSGGGTQYFGPGTRLTVL.